These T cell receptor beta chains were read from a single sample in a study of T cell responses to AZD1222 COVID-19 vaccine. Repertoires were generated with immunoSEQ multiplex PCR, while TCRdb's copy carries only in-frame clones and drops some. The sample consists of 95,000 to 150,000 clones, around 87% of them appearing once. The sequenced sample was peripheral blood, obtained 28 days after the second AZD1222 dose. These receptors all come from an adult who received the AZD1222 COVID-19 vaccine. Both conserved end residues are part of each CDR3. A D gene is named only where the DNA matches it firmly.

TRBV7-2 | NA | CASSPGGVGSPLHF
TRBV10-3 | TRBD1 | CATGRDRGPESTDTQYF
TRBV18 | TRBD1 | CASSPGQGGNQPQHF
TRBV30 | NA | CAWRRGMNTEAFF
TRBV6-5 | NA | CASSYASRAGEQFF
TRBV6-6 | NA | CASSYGSSNQPQHF
TRBV4-3 | TRBD1 | CASSQDRTGTNSPLHF
TRBV7-2 | TRBD1 | CASSLGSGRTGENEQFF
TRBV15 | NA | CATSRVGTQYEQYF
TRBV11-2 | NA | CASSLDRGAWDTQYF
TRBV5-1 | NA | CASSLSGQSYTGELFF
TRBV15 | NA | CATSRDPQAWNEQFF
TRBV19 | TRBD1 | CASSGTPGQTNQPQHF
TRBV5-1 | NA | CASREDPSGNTIYF
TRBV10-3 | TRBD1 | CATGGAYEQYF
TRBV13 | NA | CASSLSGTDTQYF
TRBV5-1 | TRBD1 | CASSSGQEDQPQHF
TRBV7-2 | NA | CASSIGGEPQHF
TRBV6-2/TRBV6-3 | NA | CASSFLRAYNYGYTF
TRBV6-5 | NA | CASSYSRDTEAFF
TRBV12-3/TRBV12-4 | NA | CASSSRFGELFF
TRBV3-1/TRBV3-2 | NA | CASSQSIAGATRGYTF
TRBV18 | NA | CASSPTEGLGYTF
TRBV2 | NA | CASSESGSYGTEAFF
TRBV28 | TRBD1 | CASRRRDRGRGSNQPQHF
TRBV27 | NA | CASRTGYETEAFF
TRBV29-1 | TRBD1 | CSVVPGQGTNTIYF
TRBV19 | NA | CASSKQRDYGYTF